These T cell receptor beta chains were read from a single sample in a study of T cell responses to AZD1222 COVID-19 vaccine. Repertoires were generated with immunoSEQ multiplex PCR, while TCRdb's copy carries only in-frame clones and drops some. The data hold around 110,000 clones, with roughly 93% observed a single time. Material: peripheral blood, obtained on day 0 of AZD1222 vaccination. These TCRs come from an adult in good health. CDR3s include the opening cysteine and the closing phenylalanine or tryptophan.

v_call,j_call,cdr3_aa
TRBV6-4,TRBJ2-1,CASSEYGTSGSAEQFF
TRBV27,TRBJ2-7,CASSRRDGDSYEQYF
TRBV9,TRBJ2-1,CASSVRGEGENEQFF
TRBV9,TRBJ1-1,CASSLTAVLNTEAFF
TRBV19,TRBJ2-5,CASMGQEETQYF
TRBV20-1,TRBJ2-2,CSASGRPTNTGELFF
TRBV28,TRBJ1-1,CASSLPGPGNRAVEAFF
TRBV9,TRBJ1-4,CASSPYSRGGEKLFF
TRBV14,TRBJ1-4,CASSQAGTGRNEKLFF
TRBV7-2,TRBJ2-3,CASSLGVGLFSTDTQYF
TRBV7-2,TRBJ2-1,CASSLDRREQFF
TRBV7-7,TRBJ2-7,CASSLGQGAYEQYF
TRBV7-3,TRBJ2-2,CASSLGRGTGELFF
TRBV28,TRBJ2-7,CASSRSYEQYF
TRBV7-9,TRBJ1-1,CASSLAAGTEAFF
TRBV28,TRBJ2-1,CASSPGLRNEQFF
TRBV12-3/TRBV12-4,TRBJ1-1,CASSWLNTEAFF
TRBV19,TRBJ1-3,CASSMGNSGNTIYF
TRBV18,TRBJ2-3,CASSRTDTQYF
TRBV7-9,TRBJ1-3,CASSSEGAGNTIYF
TRBV27,TRBJ1-6,CASSPGRPNSPLHF
TRBV12-3/TRBV12-4,TRBJ2-7,CASSLGSYEQYF
TRBV12-3/TRBV12-4,TRBJ2-5,CASSFNLQETQYF
TRBV24-1,TRBJ2-2,CATSDTSGRAGGELFF
TRBV5-8,TRBJ2-5,CASSLVAVETQYF
TRBV27,TRBJ2-2,CASSLGGKIGGELFF
TRBV12-3/TRBV12-4,TRBJ2-5,CASSFSGPTQYF
TRBV7-8,TRBJ1-6,CASSLDRERSPLHF
TRBV5-5,TRBJ2-7,CASSLASDRGYEQYF
TRBV28,TRBJ1-1,CASRLNTEAFF
TRBV13,TRBJ2-5,CASSLKETQYF
TRBV7-6,TRBJ2-1,CASSTMGVSGYNEQFF
TRBV6-5,TRBJ2-7,CASSYTGTSGYEQYF
TRBV10-1,TRBJ2-1,CASSESRLAGYNEQFF
TRBV11-3,TRBJ2-1,CASSLVGLAGHNEQFF
TRBV5-1,TRBJ2-5,CASSQSGTAEETQYF
TRBV9,TRBJ2-5,CASSLRTGYQETQYF